This T cell receptor beta chain was obtained from a study of CD8 T cells in ankylosing spondylitis. Notes on the study in general: With a CD8+ phenotype, disease-linked clones were relatively rare in peripheral blood. The study identified a TCR beta motif of roughly eight highly homologous variants that appeared characteristic of ankylosing spondylitis blood. In ankylosing spondylitis patients, matched synovial fluid reportedly showed significant enrichment of disease-linked clones. Earlier work had already found some motif variants in reactive arthritis synovial fluid and blood.

The V gene lost 0 bases and the J gene lost 5 bases, with 18 bases spanning the gap. The CDR3 length is 16 residues. Germline CDR1 SGHRS, CDR2 YFSETQ. Comments on this clonotype: No antigen is known for it.

TCRdb called the 5' RACE reads again in MiXCR, with one record for every CDR3 protein. Of 250,000 to 350,000 distinct CDR3 sequences in the sample, around 8% were seen once. Specimen: blood, either unsorted or a sorted T cell fraction (not recorded which). This clonotype was sampled from a male donor with ankylosing spondylitis. This chain joins TRBV5-1 and TRBJ2-7; D is ambiguous. DNA for the CDR3: TGCGCCAGCAGCTTGGTGATTGGTGGGTCGTCCCACGAGCAGTACTTC. Protein: CASSLVIGGSSHEQYF.